The TCR beta chain under discussion was sequenced for a study of early T cells in non-severe SARS-CoV-2 infection. Whole-study context: Sequenced material consisted of bulk RNA (from unsorted whole blood), and chains were unpaired.

The library protocol tagged individual cDNA molecules with unique molecular identifiers. TCRdb itself ran the 5' RACE reads through MiXCR, one entry per CDR3 protein. Of 95,000 to 110,000 distinct CDR3 sequences listed, approximately 10% are singletons. Trimming pared 3 bases from V and 1 base from J, leaving 8 bases between. The germline V gene has CDR1 SGHNT and CDR2 YYREEE (reference sequence). This CDR3 contains 14 residues. Sequenced material: whole blood. The V and J genes are TRBV5-4 and TRBJ1-3; D not certain. The receptor comes from an adult who was a healthcare worker with PCR-confirmed SARS-CoV-2 infection or an uninfected control (not recorded which). Here the CDR3 reads CASSSTYSGNTIYF. The CDR3 DNA reads as TGTGCCAGCAGCTCGACTTATTCTGGAAACACCATATATTTT. Variable domain in full (rest from reference TRBV5-4 and TRBJ1-3): ETGVTQSPTHLIKTRGQQVTLRCSSQSGHNTVSWYQQALGQGPQFIFQYYREEENGRGNFPPRFSGLQFPNYSSELNVNALELDDSALYLCASSSTYSGNTIYFGEGSWLTVV.